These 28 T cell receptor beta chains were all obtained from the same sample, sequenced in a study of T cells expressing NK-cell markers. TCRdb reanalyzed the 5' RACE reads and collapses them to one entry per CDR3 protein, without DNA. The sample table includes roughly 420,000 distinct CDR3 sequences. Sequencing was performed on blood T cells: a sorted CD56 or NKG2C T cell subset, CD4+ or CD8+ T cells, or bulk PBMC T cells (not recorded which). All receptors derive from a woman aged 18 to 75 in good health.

The CDR3 reads CASSVTGNSPLHF. The chain links TRBV6-1 to TRBJ1-6. The length of the CDR3 is 13 residues. Germline-derived CDR1 and CDR2 are MNHNS and SASEGT.

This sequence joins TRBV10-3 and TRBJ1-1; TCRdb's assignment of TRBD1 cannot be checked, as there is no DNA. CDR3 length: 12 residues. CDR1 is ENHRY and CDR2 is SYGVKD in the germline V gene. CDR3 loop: CAIWQGGTEAFF.

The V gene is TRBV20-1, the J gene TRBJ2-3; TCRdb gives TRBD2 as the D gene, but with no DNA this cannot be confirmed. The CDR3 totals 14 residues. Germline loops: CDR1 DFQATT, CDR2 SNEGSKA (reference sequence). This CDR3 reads CSARVIAGTDTQYF.

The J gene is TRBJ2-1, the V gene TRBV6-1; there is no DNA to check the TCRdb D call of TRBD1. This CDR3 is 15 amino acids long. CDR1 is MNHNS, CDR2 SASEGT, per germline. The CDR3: CASSLLPGTANEQFF.

CDR3 sequence: CASSPGARNTEAFF. V is TRBV28 and J is TRBJ1-1; TCRdb's D call, TRBD1, is unchecked because there is no DNA. The CDR3 extends over 14 amino acids. Germline values: CDR1 MDHEN, CDR2 SYDVKM. Using reference TRBV28 and TRBJ1-1 for the parts outside the CDR3, the full variable domain is DVKVTQSSRYLVKRTGEKVFLECVQDMDHENMFWYRQDPGLGLRLIYFSYDVKMKEKGDIPEGYSVSREKKERFSLILESASTNQTSMYLCASSPGARNTEAFFGQGTRLTVV.

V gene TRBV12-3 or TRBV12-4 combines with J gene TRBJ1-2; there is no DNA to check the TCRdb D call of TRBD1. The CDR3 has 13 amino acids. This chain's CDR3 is CASSLPRHWGYTF.

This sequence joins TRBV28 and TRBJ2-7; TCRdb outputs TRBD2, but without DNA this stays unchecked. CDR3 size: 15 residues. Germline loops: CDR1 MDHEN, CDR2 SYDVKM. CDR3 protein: CASSRHSGTTSEQYF. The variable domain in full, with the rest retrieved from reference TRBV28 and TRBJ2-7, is DVKVTQSSRYLVKRTGEKVFLECVQDMDHENMFWYRQDPGLGLRLIYFSYDVKMKEKGDIPEGYSVSREKKERFSLILESASTNQTSMYLCASSRHSGTTSEQYFGPGTRLTVT.

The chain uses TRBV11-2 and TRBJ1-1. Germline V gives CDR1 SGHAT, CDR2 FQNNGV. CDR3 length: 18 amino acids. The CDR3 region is CASSPAIGWQTMNTEAFF.

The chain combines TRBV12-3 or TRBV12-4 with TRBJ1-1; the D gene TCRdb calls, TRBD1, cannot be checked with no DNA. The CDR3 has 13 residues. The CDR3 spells CASSFNGGTEAFF.

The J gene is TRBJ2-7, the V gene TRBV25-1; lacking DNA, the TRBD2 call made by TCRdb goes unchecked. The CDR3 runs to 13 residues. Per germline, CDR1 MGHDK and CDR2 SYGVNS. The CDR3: CASSESSGGGEYF.

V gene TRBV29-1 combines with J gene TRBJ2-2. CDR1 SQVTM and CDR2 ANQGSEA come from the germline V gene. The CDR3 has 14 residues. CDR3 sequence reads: CSVDGDTNTGELFF.

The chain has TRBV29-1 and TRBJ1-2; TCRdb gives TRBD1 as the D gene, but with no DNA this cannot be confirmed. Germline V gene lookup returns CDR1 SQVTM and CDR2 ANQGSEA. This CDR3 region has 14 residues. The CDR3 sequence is CSVEDPQGNYGYTF.

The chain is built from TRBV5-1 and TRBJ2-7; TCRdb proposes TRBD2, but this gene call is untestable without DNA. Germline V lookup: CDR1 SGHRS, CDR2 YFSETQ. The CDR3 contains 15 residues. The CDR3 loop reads CASSLVWETNYEQYF. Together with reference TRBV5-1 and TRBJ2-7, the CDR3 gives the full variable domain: KAGVTQTPRYLIKTRGQQVTLSCSPISGHRSVSWYQQTPGQGLQFLFEYFSETQRNKGNFPGRFSGRQFSNSRSEMNVSTLELGDSALYLCASSLVWETNYEQYFGPGTRLTVT.

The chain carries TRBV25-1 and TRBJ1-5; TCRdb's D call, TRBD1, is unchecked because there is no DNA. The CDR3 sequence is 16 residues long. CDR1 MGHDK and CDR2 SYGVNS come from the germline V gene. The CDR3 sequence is CASRGGGTYSNQPQHF.

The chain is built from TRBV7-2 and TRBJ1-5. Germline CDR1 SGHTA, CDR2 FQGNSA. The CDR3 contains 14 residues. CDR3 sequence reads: CASSLRVLGQPQHF.

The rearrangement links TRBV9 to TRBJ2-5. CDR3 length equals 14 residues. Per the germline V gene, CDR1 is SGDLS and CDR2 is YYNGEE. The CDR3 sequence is CASSSRTAEETQYF. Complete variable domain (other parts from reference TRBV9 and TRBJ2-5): DSGVTQTPKHLITATGQRVTLRCSPRSGDLSVYWYQQSLDQGLQFLIQYYNGEERAKGNILERFSAQQFPDLHSELNLSSLELGDSALYFCASSSRTAEETQYFGPGTRLLVL.

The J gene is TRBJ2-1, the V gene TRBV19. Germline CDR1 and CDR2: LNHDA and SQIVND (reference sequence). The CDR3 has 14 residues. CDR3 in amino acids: CASSITESYNEQFF.

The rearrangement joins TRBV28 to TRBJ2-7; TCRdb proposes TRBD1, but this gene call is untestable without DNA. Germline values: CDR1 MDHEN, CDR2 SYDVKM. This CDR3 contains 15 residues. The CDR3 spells CASSLLRDREAEQYF. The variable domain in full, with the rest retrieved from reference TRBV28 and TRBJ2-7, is DVKVTQSSRYLVKRTGEKVFLECVQDMDHENMFWYRQDPGLGLRLIYFSYDVKMKEKGDIPEGYSVSREKKERFSLILESASTNQTSMYLCASSLLRDREAEQYFGPGTRLTVT.

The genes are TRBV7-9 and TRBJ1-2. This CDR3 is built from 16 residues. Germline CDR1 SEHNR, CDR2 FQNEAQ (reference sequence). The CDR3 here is CASSQEVMATLYGYTF.

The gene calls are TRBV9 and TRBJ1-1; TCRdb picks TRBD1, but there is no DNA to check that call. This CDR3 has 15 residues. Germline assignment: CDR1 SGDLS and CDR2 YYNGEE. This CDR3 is CANSAGQTMNTEAFF.

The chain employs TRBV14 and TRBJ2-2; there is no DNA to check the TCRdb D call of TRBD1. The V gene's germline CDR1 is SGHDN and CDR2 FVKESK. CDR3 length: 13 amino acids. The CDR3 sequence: CASSHRGTGELFF.

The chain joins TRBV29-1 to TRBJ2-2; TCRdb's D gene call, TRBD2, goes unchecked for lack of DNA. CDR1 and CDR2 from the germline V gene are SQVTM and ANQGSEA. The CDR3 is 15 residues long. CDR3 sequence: CSVGTSGSSTGELFF.

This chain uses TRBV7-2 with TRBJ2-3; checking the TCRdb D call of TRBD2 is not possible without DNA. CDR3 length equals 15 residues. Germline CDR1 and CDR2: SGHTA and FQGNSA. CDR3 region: CASSRTRHDTDTQYF. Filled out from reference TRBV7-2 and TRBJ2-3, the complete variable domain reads GAGVSQSPSNKVTEKGKDVELRCDPISGHTALYWYRQSLGQGLEFLIYFQGNSAPDKSGLPSDRFSAERTGGSVSTLTIQRTQQEDSAVYLCASSRTRHDTDTQYFGPGTRLTVL.

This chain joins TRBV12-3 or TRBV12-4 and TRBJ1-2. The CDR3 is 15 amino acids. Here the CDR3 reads CASSLNGDLNYGYTF.

The CDR3 reads CSAPSPRGAEAFF. The chain couples TRBV20-1 to TRBJ1-1; TCRdb's D call, TRBD1, is unchecked because there is no DNA. CDR3 size: 13 residues. CDR1 and CDR2 (germline): DFQATT, SNEGSKA (reference sequence).

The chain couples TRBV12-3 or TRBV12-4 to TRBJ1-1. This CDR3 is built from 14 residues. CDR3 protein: CASSLIGGAGEAFF.

CDR3 protein: CASSRSGTGRNTEAFF. V is TRBV7-2 and J is TRBJ1-1; the D call from TCRdb, TRBD1, cannot be confirmed without DNA. This CDR3 has 16 residues. Germline assignment: CDR1 SGHTA and CDR2 FQGNSA.

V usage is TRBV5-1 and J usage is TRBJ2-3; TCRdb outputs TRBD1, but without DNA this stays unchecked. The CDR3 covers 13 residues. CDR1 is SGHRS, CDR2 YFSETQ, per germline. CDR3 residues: CASRPRGTDTQYF.